The next 19 T cell receptor beta chains were all read from a single sample in a study of cytomegalovirus exposure and HLA in healthy donors. This PCR relied on a set of 60 Vbeta primers and 13 Jbeta primers. The repertoire was sequenced with immunoSEQ multiplex PCR; TCRdb's copy has only in-frame clones and lacks some. The sample has about 110,000 clones, approximately 80% seen once. What was sequenced was PBMCs. These receptors came from a woman in her 30s in good health and CMV-seronegative.

This chain joins TRBV30 and TRBJ1-5, with D maybe TRBD1 (6 bases). The germline V and J ends were trimmed by 1 base and 5 bases, with 12 bases remaining between them. Germline assignment: CDR1 GTSNPN and CDR2 SVGIG (reference sequence). The CDR3 is made up of 14 amino acids. CDR3 nucleotides: TGTGCCTGGAGTGCCGGACAGTCCCATCAGCCCCAGCATTTT. It yields the protein CAWSAGQSHQPQHF.

This CDR3 is CASSSPGDTQYF. The CDR3 DNA reads as TGTGCCAGCAGTTCCCCAGGGGATACGCAGTATTTT. The genes are TRBV6-5 and TRBJ2-3, with D perhaps TRBD1 (5 bases). Trimming removed 4 bases from V and 6 bases from J, with 8 bases in between. This CDR3 spans 12 amino acids. Germline V gives CDR1 MNHEY, CDR2 SVGAGI.

The V and J genes are TRBV2 and TRBJ1-1, with a weak D call TRBD1 (5 bases). CDR1 is SNHLY, CDR2 FYNNEI, per germline. V was clipped by 6 bases and J by 0 bases, with 11 bases between them. The CDR3 loop spans 14 amino acids. The CDR3, as DNA: TGTGCCAGCAGGGAACAGGCCATGAACACTGAAGCTTTCTTT. It is translated as CASREQAMNTEAFF.

The chain joins TRBV7-9 to TRBJ1-2, with TRBD1 matching 7 bases. Germline V gene lookup returns CDR1 SEHNR and CDR2 FQNEAQ (reference sequence). The CDR3 sequence is 13 residues long. The J segment lost 6 bases and the V segment lost 5 bases, leaving 6 bases of the junction unmatched. CDR3 region: CASSLTGYDGYTF. The CDR3 DNA follows: TGTGCCAGCAGCCTGACAGGGTACGATGGCTACACCTTC.

A note on this clone: A read error may produce the germline difference seen at one junction end. The V call is TRBV4-1, the J call TRBJ1-1; D is unclear. The length of the CDR3 is 14 residues. Looked up from germline, CDR1 is MGHRA and CDR2 is YSYEKL. Here the CDR3 DNA reads TGTGCCAGCAGCCAAGACCTAGAACTTTCTGAAGCTTTCTTT. This translates into CASSQDLELSEAFF.

For this clone: Additional DNA sequences in this sample encode the identical CDR3. The chain joins TRBV29-1 to TRBJ1-2; TRBD1 matches at 9 bases. Germline V CDR1 and CDR2: SQVTM, ANQGSEA. The CDR3 spans 16 residues. Germline trimming cut 5 bases from V and 1 base from J; bases unmatched to any gene: 11. CDR3 sequence reads: CSVPRTGASVNYGYTF. CDR3 nucleotide sequence: TGCAGCGTTCCAAGGACAGGGGCGTCAGTTAACTATGGCTACACCTTC.

In DNA form, the CDR3 reads TGTGCCAGCAGCGTAGCCCAGGACACGAGTCCCCTCCACTTT. Translated, it gives CASSVAQDTSPLHF. This sequence joins TRBV9 and TRBJ1-6; possible D gene TRBD1, 5 bases. This CDR3 has 14 residues. The germline V and J ends were trimmed by 0 bases and 13 bases, with 14 bases remaining between them. Germline values: CDR1 SGDLS, CDR2 YYNGEE.

This clone was counted once. The rearrangement links TRBV7-9 to TRBJ2-5; D is perhaps TRBD2 (6 bases). The CDR3 runs 16 residues. Germline CDR1 reads SEHNR; CDR2 reads FQNEAQ (reference sequence). V was trimmed by 5 bases and J by 5 bases, leaving 21 bases between them. CDR3 DNA sequence: TGTGCCAGCAGCCCCTTAGGAGTAGGGGACTTTGAGACCCAGTACTTC. Amino acids: CASSPLGVGDFETQYF.

The chain couples TRBV7-8 to TRBJ2-1; 10 bases are a match to TRBD2. In germline, CDR1 is SGHVS, CDR2 FQNEAQ. The CDR3 runs 15 residues. J lost 2 bases, V lost 5 bases, and 3 bases had no gene match. CDR3 coding DNA: TGTGCCAGCAGCCCCACTAGCGGGACCTACAATGAGCAGTTCTTC. Its translation: CASSPTSGTYNEQFF.

This clone was seen once. The chain joins TRBV5-6 to TRBJ1-1; no firm D call. Trimming took 3 bases from V and 6 from J, leaving 12 bases between them. Germline CDR1 is SGHDT and CDR2 is YYEEEE. The CDR3 sequence is 13 residues long. The DNA for the CDR3 is TGTGCCAGCAGCTATCAGATCTCAGCTGAAGCTTTCTTT. This gives the protein CASSYQISAEAFF.

V is TRBV11-3 and J is TRBJ2-5; 7 nucleotides line up with TRBD1. The ends lost 4 bases at V and 5 bases at J; junction bases unmatched: 4. Germline CDR1 reads SGHNT; CDR2 reads YENEEA. This CDR3 comprises 13 residues. The CDR3 nucleotides read TGTGCCAGCAGCTACAGGGGCTGGGAGACCCAGTACTTC. Amino acids: CASSYRGWETQYF.

The genes are TRBV19 and TRBJ2-7; a possible D gene is TRBD1 (6 bases). The V and J ends lost 3 bases and 0 bases respectively, with 9 bases between them. CDR3 length: 14 amino acids. In germline, CDR1 is LNHDA, CDR2 SQIVND (reference sequence). The CDR3 spells CASSIRDNSYEQYF. Here the CDR3 DNA reads TGTGCCAGTAGTATCCGGGACAACTCCTACGAGCAGTACTTC.

The J gene is TRBJ1-2, the V gene TRBV19; a possible D gene is TRBD1 (5 bases). From germline, CDR1 is LNHDA and CDR2 SQIVND (reference sequence). This CDR3 has 14 residues. Deletions cut 5 bases from V and 4 bases from J, with 14 bases between. As DNA, the CDR3 is TGTGCCAGTAGTCATACCGGGACTGTCTATGGCTACACCTTC. Translation gives CASSHTGTVYGYTF. Full variable domain (outside the CDR3, taken from reference TRBV19 and TRBJ1-2): DGGITQSPKYLFRKEGQNVTLSCEQNLNHDAMYWYRQDPGQGLRLIYYSQIVNDFQKGDIAEGYSVSREKKESFPLTVTSAQKNPTAFYLCASSHTGTVYGYTFGSGTRLTVV.

The table lists this clone with a count of one. The chain is built from TRBV30 and TRBJ1-5; D uncertain. The CDR3 loop spans 14 amino acids. V was shortened by 4 bases and J by 3 bases, with 13 bases between the two germline ends. Per the germline V gene, CDR1 is GTSNPN and CDR2 is SVGIG (reference sequence). CDR3 in amino acids: CAWTPGSSNQPQHF. In nucleotides, the CDR3 is TGTGCCTGGACCCCGGGAAGCTCCAATCAGCCCCAGCATTTT.

The chain is built from TRBV27 and TRBJ1-1; D uncertain. Germline V lookup: CDR1 MNHEY, CDR2 SMNVEV (reference sequence). The CDR3 runs 13 residues. Trimming pared 6 bases from V and 0 bases from J, leaving 8 bases between. The CDR3 coding sequence is TGTGCCAGCAGCGACATCCTGAACACTGAAGCTTTCTTT. This encodes CASSDILNTEAFF.

The rearrangement joins TRBV1 to TRBJ2-1; the DNA was not used to check the table's D call, TRBD1. TRBV1 is recorded as a pseudogene. This CDR3 spans 16 amino acids. The CDR3 region is CTSSLTNASGGTEQFF. CDR3 coding DNA: TGCACCAGCAGCCTAACAAATGCGTCAGGGGGCACTGAGCAGTTCTTC.

This chain links TRBV5-1 with TRBJ2-3; TRBD2 matches at 9 bases. Looked up from germline, CDR1 is SGHRS and CDR2 is YFSETQ. The V gene end was trimmed by 0 bases and the J gene end by 2 bases; junction bases not matched to a gene: 4. The CDR3 contains 16 residues. For the CDR3, the DNA is TGCGCCAGCAGCTTGGGCCCTAGCGGGGTCACAGATACGCAGTATTTT. This gives the protein CASSLGPSGVTDTQYF.

This clone was picked up a small number of times. J is TRBJ1-1 and V is TRBV5-8; D possibly corresponds to TRBD1 (5 bases). Germline lookup yields CDR1 SGHTS and CDR2 YDEGEE. V gave up 0 bases and J gave up 1 base, with 10 bases separating them. CDR3 size: 15 residues. The CDR3 DNA reads TGTGCCAGCAGCTTGGCCGGTGACAGGAACACTGAAGCTTTCTTT. This codes for CASSLAGDRNTEAFF.

The chain carries TRBV4-2 and TRBJ1-2; D is unresolved. Trimming shortened V by 0 bases and J by 0 bases, and 8 bases separated the two germline ends. The length of the CDR3 is 15 residues. CDR1 LGHNA and CDR2 YNFKEQ come from the germline V gene. This CDR3 is CASSQDLASNYGYTF. In DNA form, the CDR3 reads TGTGCCAGCAGCCAAGATCTAGCGTCTAACTATGGCTACACCTTC.